This T cell receptor beta chain was sequenced during a study of blood T cells in healthy people across ages. Next came a second PCR, run for about 7 to 12 cycles, which used a sample-barcoded 5' primer along with a J-beta primer mix. TCRdb processed the 5' RACE reads anew with MiXCR; each CDR3 protein has one entry. Here the sample spans roughly 860,000 distinct CDR3 sequences, approximately 59% being singletons. The V segment lost 1 base and the J segment 6 bases; nucleotides outside the gene matches: 6. The CDR3 has 15 amino acids. The chain employs TRBV12-3 or TRBV12-4 and TRBJ2-1; 7 bases map to TRBD1. The TCR comes from a man younger than 40 in good health. Source material: blood. CDR3 sequence: CASSLGRQGVNEQFF. The CDR3, as DNA: TGTGCCAGCAGTTTAGGGAGACAGGGAGTCAATGAGCAGTTCTTC.